These T cell receptor beta chains were read from a single sample in a study of T-cell reconstitution after alpha-beta-depleted transplantation in children. TCRdb called the PCR reads again in MiXCR, with one record for every CDR3 protein. The data contain approximately 400,000 distinct CDR3 sequences, roughly 16% of them singletons. The material sequenced was PBMCs, mostly from graft donor cells, taken 360 days after TCRalphabeta/CD19-depleted stem cell transplant. These receptors were taken from a boy under two years old who had a stem cell transplant for Wiskott-Aldrich syndrome, so the T cells may come from the graft donor. Each CDR3 is given with its conserved first and last residue. The order of the fields is J gene, V gene, clone size, D gene, CDR3 DNA, CDR3 protein. The D gene is left open where the match is weak. A clone size is listed for some rows: how often the clone was seen (once, few, many), or a class if it is expanded.

TRBJ1-4	TRBV29-1	NA	NA	TGCAGCGTTGATGGTCCAGGGGAGACTGAAAAACTGTTTTTT	CSVDGPGETEKLFF
TRBJ2-1	TRBV9	NA	TRBD2	TGTGCCAGCAGTGCTACTAGCGGGAGTAGGAATGAGCAGTTCTTC	CASSATSGSRNEQFF
TRBJ1-3	TRBV19	few	TRBD1	TGTGCCAGTAGGCCCCGGGACAGGCTTGGAAACACCATATATTTT	CASRPRDRLGNTIYF
TRBJ1-5	TRBV25-1	many	NA	TGTGCCAGCAGTGCGGGGGGCTGGAATCAGCCCCAGCATTTT	CASSAGGWNQPQHF
TRBJ1-2	TRBV5-1	many	NA	TGCGCCAGCAGCTTGTTTGCAGGAACTAACTATGGCTACACCTTC	CASSLFAGTNYGYTF
TRBJ1-2	TRBV10-3	NA	TRBD1	TGTGCCATCACCTCGGACAGGGCTAACTATGGCTACACCTTC	CAITSDRANYGYTF
TRBJ2-1	TRBV11-1	NA	TRBD2	TGTGCCAGCAGCAACCATATGGGACTAGAGGTTTACAATGAGCAGTTCTTC	CASSNHMGLEVYNEQFF
TRBJ2-5	TRBV3-1	NA	NA	TGTGCCAGCAGCCACCGACCCCCCAAAGAGACCCAGTACTTC	CASSHRPPKETQYF
TRBJ2-2	TRBV27	many	NA	TGTGCCAGCAGTTCCGTGACAGGCTGGGGCGGGGAGCTGTTTTTT	CASSSVTGWGGELFF
TRBJ2-1	TRBV6-5	few	NA	TGTGCCAGCAGTTATCAGGCTACCTACAATGAGCAGTTCTTC	CASSYQATYNEQFF
TRBJ2-2	TRBV7-9	NA	TRBD2	TGTGCCAGCAGCTTCCCAAGACTAGCGGGGGTCGGGGAGCTGTTTTTT	CASSFPRLAGVGELFF
TRBJ1-4	TRBV5-1	NA	NA	TGCGCCAGCAGACTGACGGCTAATGAAAAACTGTTTTTT	CASRLTANEKLFF
TRBJ2-1	TRBV7-9	few	NA	TGTGCCAGCAGCCGGGTTACACTCTACAATGAGCAGTTCTTC	CASSRVTLYNEQFF
TRBJ1-1	TRBV7-6	few	TRBD1	TGTGCCAGCAGCTGCCGGGACAGGGGTGAAGCTTTCTTT	CASSCRDRGEAFF
TRBJ2-7	TRBV25-1	few	TRBD2	TGTGCCAGCAGTGAATATACGCCTCTCCCAGCGGGGGCGGGGGAGCAGTACTTC	CASSEYTPLPAGAGEQYF
TRBJ2-7	TRBV7-9	NA	TRBD2	TGTGCCAGCAGCTCTACTAGCGGACGTACCTACGAGCAGTACTTC	CASSSTSGRTYEQYF
TRBJ2-1	TRBV30	NA	TRBD1	TGTGCCTGGAGTGTAACGGGACAGGGTCCCTACAATGAGCAGTTCTTC	CAWSVTGQGPYNEQFF
TRBJ1-4	TRBV20-1	NA	NA	TGCAGTGCTAGAGTGCAGCGTATTGAAAAACTGTTTTTT	CSARVQRIEKLFF
TRBJ2-3	TRBV7-9	NA	TRBD1	TGTGCCAGCAGCATAGGACAGGGGGTTGGTACGCAGTATTTT	CASSIGQGVGTQYF
TRBJ2-1	TRBV3-1	many	NA	TGTGCCAGCAGCCAAGGGTCCTCCTACAATGAGCAGTTCTTC	CASSQGSSYNEQFF
TRBJ2-7	TRBV5-1	few	NA	TGCGCCAGCAGCCAGCACGGTGGCCCCTACGAGCAGTACTTC	CASSQHGGPYEQYF
TRBJ2-7	TRBV20-1	NA	TRBD2	TGCAGTGCTAGCCGACTAGCGGGAATGGGGGGCACCTACGAGCAGTACTTC	CSASRLAGMGGTYEQYF
TRBJ2-7	TRBV4-3	few	TRBD2	TGCGCCAGCAGCCAGGCTCCTAGCGGCGGCTACGAGCAGTACTTC	CASSQAPSGGYEQYF
TRBJ2-2	TRBV30	few	NA	TGTGCCTGGAGTGTAAGACAGTACCGGGAGCTGTTTTTT	CAWSVRQYRELFF
TRBJ2-5	TRBV11-3	few	NA	TGTGCCAGCAGCTTATACCGGGTCCAAGAGACCCAGTACTTC	CASSLYRVQETQYF
TRBJ2-7	TRBV12-3/TRBV12-4	few	NA	TGTGCCAGCAGTTTAGTAGGGAGCCACGAGTACTTC	CASSLVGSHEYF
TRBJ2-1	TRBV12-3/TRBV12-4	few	NA	TGTGCCAGCAGTTTAGGGAGAAGCAATGAGCAGTTCTTC	CASSLGRSNEQFF
TRBJ1-1	TRBV19	NA	TRBD1	TGTGCCAGTAGTATAGGACAGGGGAACACTGAAGCTTTCTTT	CASSIGQGNTEAFF
TRBJ2-1	TRBV30	NA	TRBD1	TGTGCCTGGATCCCGGGACAGACCAGCTCCTACAATGAGCAGTTCTTC	CAWIPGQTSSYNEQFF
TRBJ2-1	TRBV9	NA	NA	TGTGCCAGCAGCGCCGCAAAGCGGTACAATGAGCAGTTCTTC	CASSAAKRYNEQFF
TRBJ2-6	TRBV14	few	TRBD2	TGTGCCAGCAGCCAAGAGAGACTAGCGGGAGATTTCTGGGCCAACGTCCTGACTTTC	CASSQERLAGDFWANVLTF
TRBJ2-5	TRBV27	NA	TRBD1	TGTGCCAGCAGTCCAAGGACAGGGTTCCAAGAGACCCAGTACTTC	CASSPRTGFQETQYF
TRBJ2-1	TRBV5-1	few	NA	TGCGCCAGCAGCTTGGCCTCGCGGGGCAATGAGCAGTTCTTC	CASSLASRGNEQFF
TRBJ2-2	TRBV14	NA	NA	TGTGCCAGCAGTCCGGTTCTAGTGAACACCGGGGAGCTGTTTTTT	CASSPVLVNTGELFF
TRBJ2-1	TRBV20-1	NA	NA	TGCAGTGCGGGTCGGACAGTCTACAATGAGCAGTTCTTC	CSAGRTVYNEQFF
TRBJ2-1	TRBV24-1	NA	TRBD2	TGTGCCACGTCTGCCGGGACGGGAGGTAACAATGAGCAGTTCTTC	CATSAGTGGNNEQFF
TRBJ1-6	TRBV12-3/TRBV12-4	NA	NA	TGTGCCAGCAGTTCAAGAGGGCTTTCACCCCTCCACTTT	CASSSRGLSPLHF
TRBJ1-4	TRBV5-1	few	TRBD1	TGCGCCAGCAGCAAGGTCCGGGACAGGGATGCAACTAATGAAAAACTGTTTTTT	CASSKVRDRDATNEKLFF
TRBJ2-2	TRBV10-3	few	TRBD2	TGTGCCATCAGTCCCTTTTCCGGGAGGTTCGGCACCGGGGAGCTGTTTTTT	CAISPFSGRFGTGELFF
TRBJ2-7	TRBV5-6	NA	NA	TGTGCCAGCAGCTTGGTGGGCTCCTACAAGCAGTACTTC	CASSLVGSYKQYF
TRBJ2-7	TRBV4-3	NA	TRBD1	TGCGCCAGCAGCCAAGAGTGGGACAGGGTATCCTACGAGCAGTACTTC	CASSQEWDRVSYEQYF